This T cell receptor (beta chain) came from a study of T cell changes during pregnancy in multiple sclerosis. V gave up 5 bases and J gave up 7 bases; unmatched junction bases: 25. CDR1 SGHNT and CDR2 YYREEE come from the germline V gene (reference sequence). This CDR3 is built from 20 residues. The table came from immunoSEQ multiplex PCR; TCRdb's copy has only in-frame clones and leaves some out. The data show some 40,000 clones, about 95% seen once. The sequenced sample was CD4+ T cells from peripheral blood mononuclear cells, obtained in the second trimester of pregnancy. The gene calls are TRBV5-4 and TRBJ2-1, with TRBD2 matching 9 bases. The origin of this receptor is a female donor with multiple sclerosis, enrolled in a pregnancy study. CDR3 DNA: TGTGCCAGCAGTCCCAAGCTAATAGCGGGAGTTGTCCATTTTCAGAATGAGCAGTTCTTC. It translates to CASSPKLIAGVVHFQNEQFF.